The 2 T cell receptor beta chains listed next were all sequenced from one sample in a study of T cell changes during pregnancy in multiple sclerosis. Profiled with immunoSEQ multiplex PCR; TCRdb holds only in-frame clones, not every one. The data hold 55,000 to 80,000 clones, with around 93% observed a single time. The sequencing here drew on CD8+ T cells from peripheral blood mononuclear cells, taken in the second trimester of pregnancy. The receptors come from a female donor with multiple sclerosis, enrolled in a pregnancy study.

The V call is TRBV10-2, the J call TRBJ2-7, with D perhaps matching TRBD1 (5 bases). V lost 6 bases and J lost 0, with 6 bases in between. Germline CDR1 is WSHSY and CDR2 is SAAADI. This CDR3 comprises 12 residues. CDR3 nucleotide sequence: TGCGCCAGCAGGACAGACTCCTACGAGCAGTACTTC. This sequence encodes CASRTDSYEQYF.

This chain links TRBV5-6 with TRBJ2-1; TRBD2 aligns across 8 bases. The CDR3 covers 14 residues. The V segment lost 0 bases and the J segment 13 bases; nucleotides outside the gene matches: 9. Germline V gives CDR1 SGHDT, CDR2 YYEEEE. DNA for the CDR3: TGTGCCAGCAGCTTGGCGTTGGCGGGAGGAGGTCAGTTCTTC. Translated, it gives CASSLALAGGGQFF.